This T cell receptor beta chain was documented in a study of cytomegalovirus exposure and HLA in healthy donors. To note about this clone: Its antigen is not known.

The PCR employed 60 Vbeta primers together with 13 Jbeta primers. Only in-frame clones appear in the TCRdb table, and some are missing; sequencing was by immunoSEQ multiplex PCR. The table has roughly 100,000 clones, around 66% seen once. The CDR3 is made up of 15 amino acids. Losses at the gene ends were 6 bases for V and 6 bases for J; bases not matched to a gene: 7. Per germline, CDR1 MNHEY and CDR2 SMNVEV (reference sequence). Likely unrecorded immune exposures existed in these nominally healthy donors. Study-level results: Most of the TCR beta V segments (in an earlier analysis) were productive either about 87% or about 30% of the time. According to the study, roughly 160 TCR beta chains were cytomegalovirus-associated. In a later analysis, a genetic analysis reported fewer productive-TCR N-insertions in an Asian-associated ancestry cluster than the cohort average.

The clonotype originates from a woman aged 45 to 65 in good health and CMV-seronegative. Sequencing used PBMCs. V is TRBV27 and J is TRBJ2-1; 11 bases line up with TRBD2. CDR3 sequence reads: CASSPLAGAGNEQFF. The CDR3 bases are TGTGCCAGCAGCCCACTAGCGGGAGCGGGCAATGAGCAGTTCTTC.